The clone carrying this T cell receptor beta chain turned up a few times. Its target is not known. These data belong to a study of T-cell reconstitution after alpha-beta-depleted transplantation in children. The study, taken as a whole, reports: Expanded clones from the graft, numbering several hundred, reportedly supplied alpha-beta T cells about two months after transplant.

This CDR3 is built from 12 residues. The germline V gene has CDR1 DFQATT and CDR2 SNEGSKA (reference sequence). Trimming removed 4 bases from V and 7 bases from J, with 10 bases in between. Library preparation (for TCRbeta) was performed with unique molecular identifiers. TCRdb reanalysed the PCR reads using MiXCR and keeps one entry per CDR3 protein. The repertoire holds 500,000 or so distinct CDR3 sequences, with roughly 11% as singletons. Sequences were derived from PBMCs, mostly from graft donor cells, sampled 180 days after TCRalphabeta/CD19-depleted stem cell transplant. The sequence came from a female patient aged 2 to 10 who had a stem cell transplant for aplastic anemia, so the T cells may come from the graft donor. The J gene is TRBJ2-2, the V gene TRBV20-1, with D possibly matching TRBD2 (7 bases). CDR3 loop: CSANRGGGELFF. Here the CDR3 DNA reads TGCAGTGCTAATAGGGGGGGCGGGGAGCTGTTTTTT.